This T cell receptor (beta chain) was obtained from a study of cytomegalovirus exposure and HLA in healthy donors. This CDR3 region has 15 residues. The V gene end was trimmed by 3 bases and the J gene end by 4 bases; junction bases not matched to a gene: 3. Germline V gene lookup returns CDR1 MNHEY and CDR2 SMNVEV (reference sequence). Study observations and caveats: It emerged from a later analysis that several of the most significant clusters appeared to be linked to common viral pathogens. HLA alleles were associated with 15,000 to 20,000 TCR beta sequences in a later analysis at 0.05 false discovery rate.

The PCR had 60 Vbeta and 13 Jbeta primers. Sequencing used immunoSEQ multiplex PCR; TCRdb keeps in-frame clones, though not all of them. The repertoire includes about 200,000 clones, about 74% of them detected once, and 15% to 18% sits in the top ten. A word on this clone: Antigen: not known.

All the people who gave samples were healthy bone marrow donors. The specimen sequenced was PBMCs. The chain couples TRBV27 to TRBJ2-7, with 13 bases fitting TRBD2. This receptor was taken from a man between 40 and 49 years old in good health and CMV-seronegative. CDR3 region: CASSFGLAGEYEQYF. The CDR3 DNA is TGTGCCAGCAGTTTCGGACTAGCGGGAGAATACGAGCAGTACTTC.